This T cell receptor (beta chain) is drawn from a study of OX40 agonist ivuxolimab in advanced cancers. Study-wide context: Partial response was recorded in three patients: one hepatocellular carcinoma and two cutaneous melanoma cases.

Study-wide results and caveats: It was also the case that some nonresponders had low normalized T-cell clonal expansion.

Profiling relied on immunoSEQ multiplex PCR, and the TCRdb table lists in-frame clones only, not all of them. The sample lists around 70,000 clones; 85% were seen once. On this clone itself: Its antigen is unknown.

The sequencing here drew on CD4+ or CD8+ T cells sorted from blood, taken in a trial of the OX40 agonist ivuxolimab. This TCR was recovered from an adult with an advanced solid tumor such as melanoma, head and neck, liver or kidney cancer.

CDR3 nucleotides: TGTGCCAGCAGCTTATCCTTGGAAGCCAACGTCCTGACTTTC. Its translation is CASSLSLEANVLTF. J is TRBJ2-6 and V is TRBV13; the D is unclear. Germline V CDR1 and CDR2: PRHDT, FYEKMQ (reference sequence). The CDR3 has 14 residues. V was clipped by 2 bases and J by 7 bases, with 9 bases between them.